This is a list of T cell receptor beta chains from one sample in a study of human T cells and chemical hapten exposure. MiXCR was run by TCRdb on the RACE reads, yielding one entry per CDR3 protein. The repertoire holds roughly 380,000 distinct CDR3 sequences, with 4.5% to 6% as singletons. Material: whole blood, obtained in connection with sensitization to the hapten diphenylcyclopropenone (DPC). The receptors here all came from a woman aged 50 to 60 with alopecia areata. Some clones in this sample may be carry-over from other donors' samples. CDR3s include the opening cysteine and the closing phenylalanine or tryptophan. Each record gives: J gene, D gene, clone size, V gene, CDR3 DNA, CDR3 protein. The D gene is left open where the match is weak. Clone size appears in some rows only: once, few, many, or a class for an expanded clone.

>TRBJ2-7|.|few|TRBV5-1
TGCGCCAGCAGCCCTTTGGGTTTTTACGAGCAGTACTTC
CASSPLGFYEQYF
>TRBJ1-5|.|many|TRBV12-3/TRBV12-4
TGTGCCAGCAGTTTATCCAGGTCCCAGCCCCAGCATTTT
CASSLSRSQPQHF
>TRBJ2-3|TRBD2|few|TRBV6-6
TGTGCCAGCAGTTCCCGCCGGGGACTAGCGGAGAGCACAGATACGCAGTATTTT
CASSSRRGLAESTDTQYF
>TRBJ1-6|.|few|TRBV11-2
TGTGCCAGCAGCCTGGCGGGGCCTCGTTCACCCCTCCACTTT
CASSLAGPRSPLHF
>TRBJ2-5|.|few|TRBV5-4
TGTGCCAGCAGCTTTGGACAAGTCCAAGAGACCCAGTACTTC
CASSFGQVQETQYF
>TRBJ2-7|TRBD2|.|TRBV29-1
TGCAGCGTTAGGGAGGGAGTCAACCGGTTCTACGAGCAGTACTTC
CSVREGVNRFYEQYF
>TRBJ1-1|.|.|TRBV13
TGTGCCAGCAGCTTGATCGGCAGGGCCAACACTGAAGCTTTCTTT
CASSLIGRANTEAFF
>TRBJ1-5|.|.|TRBV20-1
TGCAGTGCTAGAGAGACCGTAGATACGCAGCATTTT
CSARETVDTQHF
>TRBJ2-4|TRBD2|many|TRBV7-2
TGTGCCAGCAGCCCAGGGACTAGCGGGGGGGCCCGGAACATTCAGTACTTC
CASSPGTSGGARNIQYF
>TRBJ2-6|.|many|TRBV6-2/TRBV6-3
TGTGCCAGCAGTGTCGGACGCCGCTCTGGGGCCAACGTCCTGACTTTC
CASSVGRRSGANVLTF
>TRBJ2-6|TRBD1|many|TRBV28
TGTGCCAGCAGGGACAGGGCGATTAGCTCTGGGGCCAACGTCCTGACTTTC
CASRDRAISSGANVLTF
>TRBJ2-7|.|many|TRBV28
TGTGCCAGCAGTTTTGGGGGTTTTTACGAGCAGTACTTC
CASSFGGFYEQYF
>TRBJ2-5|.|few|TRBV29-1
TGCAGCTCGTCACAGGGCCCCAAGACCCAGTACTTC
CSSSQGPKTQYF
>TRBJ1-5|.|.|TRBV29-1
TGCAGCGTCCAGACAGATTTTGGCAATCAGCCCCAGCATTTT
CSVQTDFGNQPQHF
>TRBJ2-1|TRBD1|few|TRBV3-1
TGTGCCAGCAGCCCCCCCGGGACAGGCCCCTACAATGAGCAGTTCTTC
CASSPPGTGPYNEQFF
>TRBJ2-7|.|few|TRBV29-1
TGCAGCGCTTCCGGGGACACCTACGAGCAGTACTTC
CSASGDTYEQYF
>TRBJ1-1|TRBD1|few|TRBV6-1
TGTGCCAGCGGTCGGGACAGCAACACTGAAGCTTTCTTT
CASGRDSNTEAFF
>TRBJ2-7|TRBD1|many|TRBV28
TGTGCCAGCAGTTTGACAGGGCGGAATTACGAGCAGTACTTC
CASSLTGRNYEQYF
>TRBJ1-1|.|.|TRBV2
TGTGCCAGCAGTGACAGGACACTCCACACTGAAGCTTTCTTT
CASSDRTLHTEAFF
>TRBJ1-2|TRBD1|many|TRBV18
TGTGCCAGCTCACCCATCAGGGGGGAAGCTAACTATGGCTACACCTTC
CASSPIRGEANYGYTF
>TRBJ2-2|TRBD1|many|TRBV5-1
TGCGCCAGCAGCTTAGAGGGACAGGGGAATACCGGGGAGCTGTTTTTT
CASSLEGQGNTGELFF
>TRBJ1-3|.|many|TRBV12-3/TRBV12-4
TGTGCCAGCAGGCAGCGGCGGCGTGCCTCTGGAAACACCATATATTTT
CASRQRRRASGNTIYF
>TRBJ2-1|TRBD2|many|TRBV11-2
TGTGCCAGCAGCTTTTCAGCGGGAAGCTCCTACAATGAGCAGTTCTTC
CASSFSAGSSYNEQFF
>TRBJ2-4|.|many|TRBV7-9
TGTGCCAGCAGTACCGAAAACATTCAGTACTTC
CASSTENIQYF
>TRBJ1-1|.|.|TRBV5-1
TGCGCCAGCAGCCCTATGGGGCTCAACAGGGAAGCTTTCTTT
CASSPMGLNREAFF
>TRBJ1-2|TRBD1|few|TRBV7-2
TGTGCCAGCAGCATAATCCGGGACAGGGTTTTCTTC
CASSIIRDRVFF
>TRBJ2-1|TRBD2|many|TRBV9
TGTGCCAGCAGCGTAACCCCCAGCGGGGTAGGGAGCAATGAGCAGTTCTTC
CASSVTPSGVGSNEQFF
>TRBJ2-7|.|many|TRBV5-8
TGTGCCAGCAGCTTGTATCTAGGGGTTGGCGAGCAGTACTTC
CASSLYLGVGEQYF